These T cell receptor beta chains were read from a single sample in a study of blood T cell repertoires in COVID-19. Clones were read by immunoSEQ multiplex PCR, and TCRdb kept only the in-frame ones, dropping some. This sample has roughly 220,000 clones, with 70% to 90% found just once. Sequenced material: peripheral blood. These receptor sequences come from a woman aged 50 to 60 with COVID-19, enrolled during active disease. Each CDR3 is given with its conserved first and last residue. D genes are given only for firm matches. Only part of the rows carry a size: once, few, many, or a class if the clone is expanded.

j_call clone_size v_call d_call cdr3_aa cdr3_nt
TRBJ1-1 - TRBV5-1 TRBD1 CASSLQGANTEAFF TGCGCCAGCAGCTTACAGGGGGCCAACACTGAAGCTTTCTTT
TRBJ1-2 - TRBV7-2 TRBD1 CASSSPGQGARGYTF TGTGCCAGCAGCTCACCGGGACAGGGGGCGAGGGGCTACACCTTC
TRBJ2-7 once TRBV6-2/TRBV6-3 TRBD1 CASSSDRERAWRTYEQYF TGTGCCAGCAGTTCGGACAGGGAAAGGGCTTGGCGGACCTACGAGCAGTACTTC
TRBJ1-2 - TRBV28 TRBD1 CASTGQGRLGYTF TGTGCCAGCACAGGACAGGGAAGGTTAGGCTACACCTTC
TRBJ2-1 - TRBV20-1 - CSASMIRGYNEQFF TGCAGTGCTAGTATGATCAGGGGTTACAATGAGCAGTTCTTC
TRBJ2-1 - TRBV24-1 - CATSDFRRGFDREQFF TGTGCCACCAGTGATTTCCGCAGGGGTTTTGACCGTGAGCAGTTCTTC
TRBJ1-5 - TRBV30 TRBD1 CAWSDRGNQPQHF TGTGCCTGGAGTGACAGGGGGAATCAGCCCCAGCATTTT
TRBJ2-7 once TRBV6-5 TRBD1 CATTTGIYEQYF TGTGCCACCACGACAGGGATCTACGAGCAGTACTTC
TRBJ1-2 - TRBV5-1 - CASSLVSGVSYGYTF TGCGCCAGCAGCTTGGTCTCGGGGGTTTCCTATGGCTACACCTTC
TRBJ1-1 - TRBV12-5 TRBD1 CASGLGQGYTEAFF TGTGCTAGTGGTTTGGGACAGGGCTACACTGAAGCTTTCTTT
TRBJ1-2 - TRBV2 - CASSGLVGQGDGGSVGYTF TGTGCCAGCAGTGGACTAGTAGGGCAGGGCGATGGTGGATCCGTTGGCTACACCTTC
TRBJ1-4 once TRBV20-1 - CSASPVGESEKLFF TGCAGTGCTAGTCCCGTAGGGGAATCCGAAAAACTGTTTTTT
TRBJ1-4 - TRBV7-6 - CASSPLRGEKLFF TGTGCCAGCAGCCCCCTAAGAGGGGAAAAACTGTTTTTT
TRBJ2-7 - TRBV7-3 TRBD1 CASSLGGRGPYEQYF TGTGCCAGCAGCCTAGGGGGCAGGGGCCCTTACGAGCAGTACTTC
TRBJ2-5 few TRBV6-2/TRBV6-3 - CASSTSGTSLRGGQYF TGTGCCAGCAGTACCTCCGGGACGTCGTTGAGGGGGGGCCAGTACTTC
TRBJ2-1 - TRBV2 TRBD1 CAVPGGTPGGEQFF TGTGCCGTACCAGGGGGTACCCCCGGAGGAGAGCAGTTCTTC
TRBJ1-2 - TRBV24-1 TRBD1 CATSDPGQSMGYTF TGTGCCACCAGTGACCCGGGACAGTCGATGGGCTACACCTTC
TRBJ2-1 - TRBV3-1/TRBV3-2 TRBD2 CASSQVAGLAGINEQFF TGTGCCAGCAGCCAAGTAGCCGGACTAGCGGGGATTAATGAGCAGTTCTTC
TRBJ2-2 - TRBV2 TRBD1 CASSEWGQGFETGELFF TGTGCCAGCAGTGAGTGGGGACAGGGGTTTGAGACCGGGGAGCTGTTTTTT
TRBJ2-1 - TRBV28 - CASSRPVGLDGNEQFF TGTGCCAGCAGTCGTCCCGTGGGGCTGGATGGTAATGAGCAGTTCTTC
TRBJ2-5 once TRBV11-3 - CASSLEGLTGGGRETQYF TGTGCCAGCAGCTTAGAAGGGTTAACGGGGGGCGGCCGCGAGACCCAGTACTTC
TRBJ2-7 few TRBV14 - CASSYPSGASEQYF TGTGCCAGCAGCTACCCCTCAGGGGCCTCCGAGCAGTACTTC
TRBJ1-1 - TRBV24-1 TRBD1 CATSRTGGLGTEAFF TGTGCCACCAGTAGAACAGGGGGCTTGGGCACTGAAGCTTTCTTT
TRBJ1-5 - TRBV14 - CASSEGYNQPQHF TGTGCCAGCAGCGAAGGCTACAATCAGCCCCAGCATTTT
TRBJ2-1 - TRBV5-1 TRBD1 CASSLAGVQIGRDRGFF TGCGCCAGCAGCTTGGCCGGGGTTCAAATAGGAAGGGACAGGGGGTTCTTC
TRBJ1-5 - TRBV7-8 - CASSLASRSLEGQPQHF TGTGCCAGCAGCTTAGCGTCCCGTTCCTTAGAGGGTCAGCCCCAGCATTTT
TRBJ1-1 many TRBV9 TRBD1 CASSVTGGTTEAFF TGTGCCAGCAGCGTAACAGGGGGCACCACTGAAGCTTTCTTT
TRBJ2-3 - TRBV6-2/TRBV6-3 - CASSYWTGKGGDTQYF TGTGCCAGCAGTTACTGGACGGGCAAAGGGGGAGATACGCAGTATTTT
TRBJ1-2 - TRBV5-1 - CASSLSPERKGYTF TGCGCCAGCAGCTTGAGCCCAGAGCGGAAGGGCTACACCTTC
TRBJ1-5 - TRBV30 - CAWSSQGYQPQHF TGTGCCTGGAGTAGCCAGGGATATCAGCCCCAGCATTTT
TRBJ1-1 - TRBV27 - CASSSFSEAFF TGTGCCAGCAGTTCTTTCTCTGAAGCTTTCTTT
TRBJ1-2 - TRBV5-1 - CASSLSHRQGYTF TGCGCCAGCAGCTTAAGTCACCGACAGGGCTACACCTTC
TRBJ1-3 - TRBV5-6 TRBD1 CASSSLDRTSGNTIYF TGTGCCAGCAGCTCTTTGGACAGGACTTCTGGAAACACCATATATTTT